These T cell receptor beta chains were read from a single sample in a study of T cell changes during pregnancy in multiple sclerosis. Here immunoSEQ multiplex PCR was the method, and the copy in TCRdb shows in-frame clones only, minus some. The data hold approximately 100,000 clones, with 85% to 95% observed a single time. The input for sequencing was peripheral blood, taken in the first trimester of pregnancy. The receptor set was obtained from a female donor with multiple sclerosis, enrolled in a pregnancy study. Both conserved end residues are part of each CDR3. D genes are given only for firm matches. Not every row has a clone size; where given, it reads once, few, many or a size class.

clone_size	v_call	d_call	j_call	cdr3_aa	cdr3_nt
.	TRBV6-5	.	TRBJ1-1	CASSYSRNTEAFF	TGTGCCAGCAGTTACTCTAGAAACACTGAAGCTTTCTTT
.	TRBV9	.	TRBJ2-3	CASSVGRTVPSTDTQYF	TGTGCCAGCAGCGTTGGAAGAACAGTCCCTAGCACAGATACGCAGTATTTT
.	TRBV10-3	.	TRBJ1-1	CAISDSDRGAEAFF	TGTGCCATCAGTGATTCGGACCGGGGAGCTGAAGCTTTCTTT
.	TRBV7-2	TRBD2	TRBJ2-5	CASSLERGRAGEETQYF	TGTGCCAGCAGCTTAGAGCGAGGACGGGCGGGAGAAGAGACCCAGTACTTC
.	TRBV6-4	TRBD1	TRBJ1-2	CASSYSRQGVLFNYGYTF	TGTGCCAGCAGTTACTCTCGACAGGGAGTCCTTTTTAACTATGGCTACACCTTC
few	TRBV6-1	.	TRBJ1-2	CASSETGIGYTF	TGTGCCAGCAGTGAAACAGGGATTGGCTACACCTTC
once	TRBV7-2	TRBD2	TRBJ2-3	CASSLGLAGGPGNTQYF	TGTGCCAGCAGCTTAGGACTAGCGGGGGGCCCCGGGAATACGCAGTATTTT
.	TRBV18	.	TRBJ2-4	CASSLVTTNSKNIQYF	TGTGCCAGCTCACTTGTGACTACGAACTCCAAAAACATTCAGTACTTC
.	TRBV7-9	.	TRBJ1-1	CASSQGPGRSTEAFF	TGTGCCAGCAGCCAGGGGCCGGGCCGGAGCACTGAAGCTTTCTTT
.	TRBV14	TRBD1	TRBJ2-5	CASSQFRGKRETQYF	TGTGCCAGCAGCCAATTCAGGGGGAAAAGGGAGACCCAGTACTTC
.	TRBV19	TRBD1	TRBJ1-1	CASSIGAGQGDSNTEAFF	TGTGCCAGTAGTATCGGGGCGGGACAGGGGGACTCGAACACTGAAGCTTTCTTT
.	TRBV11-2	.	TRBJ2-4	CASSLDRSQNIQYF	TGTGCCAGCAGCTTAGACAGGTCGCAAAACATTCAGTACTTC
.	TRBV9	TRBD1	TRBJ2-2	CASSPGQGTAGELFF	TGTGCCAGCAGCCCGGGACAGGGAACAGCCGGGGAGCTGTTTTTT
.	TRBV15	TRBD1	TRBJ1-5	CATQNRGDNQPQHF	TGTGCCACCCAGAACAGGGGAGACAATCAGCCCCAGCATTTT
.	TRBV11-2	TRBD1	TRBJ1-2	CASSRGTVEGYTF	TGTGCCAGCAGCCGAGGGACAGTTGAAGGCTACACCTTC
.	TRBV13	.	TRBJ2-3	CASRAPPADTQYF	TGTGCCAGCAGGGCCCCCCCCGCAGATACGCAGTATTTT
.	TRBV9	.	TRBJ1-5	CASSVGGGGGDQPQHF	TGTGCCAGCAGCGTAGGAGGGGGTGGTGGGGATCAGCCCCAGCATTTT
.	TRBV6-6	TRBD1	TRBJ1-4	CASIRDRGEKLFF	TGTGCCAGCATCCGGGACAGGGGTGAAAAACTGTTTTTT
.	TRBV6-5	.	TRBJ2-7	CASSYSTGGAYEQYF	TGTGCCAGCAGTTACTCCACAGGTGGGGCCTACGAGCAGTACTTC
.	TRBV5-1	TRBD2	TRBJ2-1	CASSLDRGGDEQFF	TGCGCCAGCAGCTTGGACCGGGGGGGCGATGAGCAGTTCTTC
.	TRBV7-9	TRBD1	TRBJ2-7	CASSSWGQGSSYEQYF	TGTGCCAGCAGCTCCTGGGGACAGGGAAGCTCCTACGAGCAGTACTTC
.	TRBV5-6	TRBD1	TRBJ1-6	CASSLEQGARNSPLHF	TGTGCCAGCAGCTTAGAACAGGGGGCTAGGAATTCACCCCTCCACTTT
.	TRBV5-1	TRBD2	TRBJ2-7	CASSRGASGDQLREQYF	TGCGCCAGCAGCCGAGGGGCTAGCGGGGACCAACTACGCGAGCAGTACTTC
.	TRBV6-4	TRBD2	TRBJ2-5	CASSDERAGAQETQYF	TGTGCCAGCAGTGATGAGAGAGCGGGGGCCCAAGAGACCCAGTACTTC
.	TRBV4-2	TRBD1	TRBJ1-4	CASSQDPGGINEKLFF	TGTGCCAGCAGCCAAGACCCAGGGGGCATTAATGAAAAACTGTTTTTT